This TCR beta chain was identified during a study of OX40 agonist ivuxolimab in advanced cancers. Whole-study context: Patients with hepatocellular carcinoma, melanoma, renal cell or head and neck cancer made up the dose-escalation patients. Age averaged 60 years (range roughly 23 to 79), and roughly 80% were male.

Study results and caveats: By week 6 at 0.1 to 3.0 mg/kg, blood CD4+ and CD8+ T cells had expanded clonally. Individuals who were partial responders at 0.1-3.0 mg/kg had clonal expansion that ranked among the lowest.

The germline V and J ends were trimmed by 5 bases and 0 bases, with 5 bases remaining between them. Germline V gives CDR1 SGHAT, CDR2 FQNNGV. The CDR3 is 12 amino acids. About this clone itself: The target antigen is unknown.

Some clones are missing from TCRdb's copy, which holds only in-frame ones; the method was immunoSEQ multiplex PCR. The top ten clones hold approximately 0.8% of a sample with some 83,000 clones, about 89% of them seen once. The TCR comes from an adult with an advanced solid tumor such as melanoma, head and neck, liver or kidney cancer. Specimen: CD4+ or CD8+ T cells sorted from blood, collected in a trial of the OX40 agonist ivuxolimab. The genes are TRBV11-2 and TRBJ2-7, with D uncertain. Written as DNA, the CDR3 is TGTGCCAGCAGCCCCTACTCCTACGAGCAGTACTTC. This codes for CASSPYSYEQYF.